The sequence of this TCR beta chain was determined in a study of human T cells and chemical hapten exposure. Looking at the study overall: Per-sample TCR yields varied mainly from small pooled library volume differences.

Time point indicated: healthy volunteer bleed at 2 weeks. Unseparated into fractions, whole blood served as the source from which total RNA was extracted. Germline V lookup: CDR1 MDHEN, CDR2 SYDVKM. This CDR3 has 13 amino acids. Trimming removed 4 bases from V and 7 bases from J, with 11 bases in between. The library tagged each cDNA molecule with unique molecular identifiers. TCRdb re-called the RACE reads through MiXCR, storing one row per CDR3 protein. The table lists 43,000 or so distinct CDR3 sequences, 3.5% to 4.5% of them singletons. This clonotype came up many times. This chain connects TRBV28 to TRBJ1-5; D not certain. The sequence came from a female donor in good health. Some clones in this sample may be carry-over from other donors' samples. Source material: whole blood. CDR3 in amino acids: CASSSGFGQPQHF. CDR3 nucleotide sequence: TGTGCCAGCAGTTCTGGGTTCGGCCAGCCCCAGCATTTT.